These 25 T cell receptor beta chains originate from one sample sequenced in a study of blood T cell repertoires in COVID-19. Method: immunoSEQ multiplex PCR; TCRdb's copy keeps in-frame clones and lacks some. This table holds roughly 230,000 clones, around 81% found once. Material: PBMCs or T cells enriched from blood (not recorded which). These TCRs come from a man over 45 who had recovered from COVID-19.

This clone came up once. This chain links TRBV18 with TRBJ2-3, with unresolved D. Germline V gene data show CDR1 as KGHSH and CDR2 as LQKENI. CDR3 size: 14 residues. Trimming shortened V by 5 bases and J by 2 bases, and 11 bases separated the two germline ends. CDR3 DNA: TGTGCCAGCTCAGCCTCCATAGACACAGATACGCAGTATTTT. This encodes CASSASIDTDTQYF.

V and J are TRBV5-5 and TRBJ1-3; D is perhaps TRBD1 (6 bases). V was trimmed by 3 bases and J by 8 bases, leaving 15 bases between them. The length of the CDR3 is 14 residues. The V gene's germline CDR1 is SGHKS and CDR2 YYEKEE (reference sequence). For the CDR3, the DNA is TGTGCCAGCAGCTACAACAGGGCCGGGGACACCATATATTTT. This encodes CASSYNRAGDTIYF.

The chain carries TRBV9 and TRBJ1-3; TRBD1 matches at 12 bases. After removal of 4 bases from V and 0 bases from J, the junction contained 2 bases not matched to a gene. The CDR3 consists of 16 residues. CDR1 and CDR2 (germline): SGDLS, YYNGEE. CDR3 coding DNA: TGTGCCAGCAGCAGGGACAGGGGGCCCTCTGGAAACACCATATATTTT. Amino acids: CASSRDRGPSGNTIYF.

The genes are TRBV7-9 and TRBJ1-2; D possibly corresponds to TRBD1 (5 bases). With 3 bases removed from V and 7 bases from J, the gap between germline ends came to 15 bases. This CDR3 is 14 amino acids long. Germline V gene sequence: CDR1 SEHNR, CDR2 FQNEAQ (reference sequence). The chain's CDR3 is CASSLPGGGSGYTF. CDR3 coding DNA: TGTGCCAGCAGCTTGCCGGGGGGAGGTTCTGGCTACACCTTC.

V is TRBV3-1 (or the pseudogene TRBV3-2) and J is TRBJ2-7; 9 bases map to TRBD2. The CDR3 has 16 amino acids. Germline CDR1 LGHDT, CDR2 YNNKEL (reference sequence). J was trimmed by 0 bases and V by 3 bases; bases with no gene match: 6. The CDR3: CASSQVGLASSYEQYF. The CDR3 DNA follows: TGTGCCAGCAGCCAGGTCGGACTAGCGAGCTCCTACGAGCAGTACTTC.

V is TRBV7-9 and J is TRBJ2-3; 12 nucleotides match TRBD2. The CDR3 is 15 amino acids. After removal of 1 base from V and 6 bases from J, the junction contained 2 bases not matched to a gene. Per the germline V gene, CDR1 is SEHNR and CDR2 is FQNEAQ (reference sequence). The CDR3 nucleotides are TGTGCCAGCAGCTTAGGGACTAGCGGGACTGATACGCAGTATTTT. It yields the protein CASSLGTSGTDTQYF.

The rearrangement links TRBV5-6 to TRBJ1-1; TRBD1 matches 7 bases. The CDR3 is 17 residues long. Per germline, CDR1 SGHDT and CDR2 YYEEEE. V gave up 1 base and J gave up 1 base; unmatched junction bases: 10. This CDR3 is CASSLNRGLSPNTEAFF. In DNA form, the CDR3 reads TGTGCCAGCAGCTTGAATAGGGGGCTTTCTCCGAACACTGAAGCTTTCTTT.

The chain is built from TRBV11-2 and TRBJ2-5; possibly TRBD2 for D (6 bases). From germline, CDR1 is SGHAT and CDR2 FQNNGV. V gave up 5 bases and J gave up 10 bases, with 11 bases separating them. This CDR3 region has 11 residues. CDR3 residues: CASSPSGDQYF. The CDR3 DNA is TGTGCCAGCAGCCCGTCGGGGGACCAGTACTTC.

The genes are TRBV19 and TRBJ1-5, with a weak D call TRBD1 (6 bases). CDR1 is LNHDA, CDR2 SQIVND, per germline (reference sequence). This CDR3 region has 16 residues. V lost 3 bases to trimming and J lost 0 bases, with 12 bases between them. In DNA form, the CDR3 reads TGTGCCAGTAGTATGGTCAGGGGCTATAGCAATCAGCCCCAGCATTTT. This codes for CASSMVRGYSNQPQHF.

V and J are TRBV30 and TRBJ2-7, with 7 nucleotides matching TRBD1. J was trimmed by 2 bases and V by 8 bases; bases with no gene match: 9. The CDR3 covers 13 residues. Germline V lookup: CDR1 GTSNPN, CDR2 SVGIG (reference sequence). CDR3: CALSGQLAYEQYF. The CDR3 DNA is TGTGCCCTCTCGGGACAGTTGGCCTACGAGCAGTACTTC.

The chain combines TRBV6-5 with TRBJ2-7, with TRBD1 as a possible D gene (5 bases). Germline CDR1 reads MNHEY; CDR2 reads SVGAGI. The CDR3 totals 15 residues. Between the trimmed V and J ends, which lost 6 bases and 4 bases, there was a span of 19 bases. CDR3 loop: CASRPIRWGQYEQYF. The CDR3 DNA reads as TGTGCCAGCAGGCCGATCAGGTGGGGCCAATACGAGCAGTACTTC.

V gene TRBV9 combines with J gene TRBJ2-3, with TRBD2 matching 12 bases. The CDR3 sequence is 17 residues long. After removal of 4 bases from V and 1 base from J, the junction contained 7 bases not matched to a gene. Germline V CDR1 and CDR2: SGDLS, YYNGEE. The CDR3 sequence is CASSPRTSGMGTDTQYF. In DNA, the CDR3 is TGTGCCAGCAGCCCTCGGACTAGCGGGATGGGCACAGATACGCAGTATTTT.

The chain has TRBV6-2 or TRBV6-3 and TRBJ2-4; 8 nucleotides match TRBD2. V gave up 0 bases and J gave up 2 bases; unmatched junction bases: 12. Looked up from germline, CDR1 is MNHEY and CDR2 is SVGEGT. This CDR3 region has 19 residues. As DNA, the CDR3 is TGTGCCAGCAGTTACTCAACCTTGTGGTTAGCGGGAACCAAAAACATTCAGTACTTC. Protein: CASSYSTLWLAGTKNIQYF.

This clone turned up a few times. The V gene is TRBV6-5, the J gene TRBJ2-7, with D perhaps matching TRBD1 (5 bases). The CDR3 is 15 amino acids. Germline V CDR1 and CDR2: MNHEY, SVGAGI. Trimming took 9 bases from V and 6 from J, leaving 24 bases between them. CDR3 sequence reads: CARPWGRRPRSEQYF. DNA for the CDR3: TGTGCCAGGCCATGGGGCCGACGTCCAAGGAGCGAGCAGTACTTC.

The table lists this clone with a count of one. J is TRBJ2-7 and V is TRBV27, with 7 nucleotides matching TRBD1. With V trimmed by 2 bases and J by 2 bases, 6 bases remained unmatched. The CDR3 totals 15 residues. From germline, CDR1 is MNHEY and CDR2 SMNVEV (reference sequence). The CDR3 protein is CASSLNSGTAYEQYF. The CDR3 nucleotides are TGTGCCAGCAGTTTAAACTCCGGGACAGCCTACGAGCAGTACTTC.

This chain joins TRBV27 and TRBJ2-7; 8 bases are shared with TRBD2. This CDR3 spans 13 amino acids. Germline V gene lookup returns CDR1 MNHEY and CDR2 SMNVEV (reference sequence). Unmatched junction bases numbered 1, after V lost 0 bases and J lost 6 bases. Here the CDR3 reads CASSLSAGGEQYF. The CDR3 DNA reads TGTGCCAGCAGTTTATCTGCGGGGGGCGAGCAGTACTTC.

The chain joins TRBV5-1 to TRBJ1-6, with D hard to call. CDR3 size: 15 residues. Germline V gene sequence: CDR1 SGHRS, CDR2 YFSETQ. The germline V and J ends were trimmed by 6 bases and 8 bases, with 18 bases remaining between them. CDR3 nucleotide sequence: TGCGCCAGCACCCTTGGACCGGGGAGGGATTCACCCCTCCACTTT. It is translated as CASTLGPGRDSPLHF.

This rearrangement joins TRBV5-6 to TRBJ1-5, with unresolved D. This CDR3 is built from 12 residues. V lost 4 bases, J lost 6 bases, and 8 bases lay in between. Germline CDR1 is SGHDT and CDR2 is YYEEEE. This CDR3 reads CASSIGVQPQHF. CDR3 sequence (DNA): TGTGCCAGCAGCATCGGGGTTCAGCCCCAGCATTTT.

The CDR3 DNA reads TGTGCCAGTAATTGGGGAGGGAGGGGCTCCTACAATGAGCAGTTCTTC. As protein: CASNWGGRGSYNEQFF. This sequence joins TRBV19 and TRBJ2-1; 7 positions match TRBD2. Germline loops: CDR1 LNHDA, CDR2 SQIVND (reference sequence). V shed 7 bases and J 0 bases; nucleotides not matched to a gene: 9. The CDR3 is 16 residues long. The full variable domain, with the rest looked up from reference TRBV19 and TRBJ2-1, is DGGITQSPKYLFRKEGQNVTLSCEQNLNHDAMYWYRQDPGQGLRLIYYSQIVNDFQKGDIAEGYSVSREKKESFPLTVTSAQKNPTAFYLCASNWGGRGSYNEQFFGPGTRLTVL.

In its sample, this clone was seen a few times. The chain has TRBV13 and TRBJ1-5; D perhaps matches TRBD1 (5 bases). The V end lost 0 bases, the J end lost 4 bases, and 7 bases lay between the germline ends. Germline V gene sequence: CDR1 PRHDT, CDR2 FYEKMQ (reference sequence). The CDR3 is 14 residues long. CDR3 in amino acids: CASSLGRGNQPQHF. In DNA form, the CDR3 reads TGTGCCAGCAGCTTAGGCCGGGGGAATCAGCCCCAGCATTTT.

As DNA, the CDR3 is TGTGCCAGCAGTCCTCACACGGCAGGCTCCTACGAGCAGTACTTC. This sequence encodes CASSPHTAGSYEQYF. This chain joins TRBV27 and TRBJ2-7; D remains ambiguous. With 5 bases removed from V and 0 bases from J, the gap between germline ends came to 14 bases. This CDR3 spans 15 amino acids. Germline loops: CDR1 MNHEY, CDR2 SMNVEV (reference sequence).

The genes are TRBV15 and TRBJ2-4; 7 nucleotides line up with TRBD1. V shed 8 bases and J 0 bases; nucleotides not matched to a gene: 4. CDR1 and CDR2 from the germline V gene are LNHNV and YYDKDF (reference sequence). The CDR3 loop spans 14 amino acids. In DNA form, the CDR3 reads TGTGCCACCGCAGGGGGTTCAGCCAAAAACATTCAGTACTTC. Amino acids: CATAGGSAKNIQYF.

V and J are TRBV11-2 and TRBJ1-1; 8 nucleotides align to TRBD1. The germline V gene has CDR1 SGHAT and CDR2 FQNNGV. Germline trimming cut 0 bases from V and 4 bases from J; bases unmatched to any gene: 4. The CDR3 runs to 15 residues. Written as DNA, the CDR3 is TGTGCCAGCAGCTTAGATACAGGGGGTGGCACTGAAGCTTTCTTT. It yields the protein CASSLDTGGGTEAFF.

The rearrangement uses TRBV6-5 and TRBJ1-2, with 8 positions matching TRBD1. The germline V gene has CDR1 MNHEY and CDR2 SVGAGI. The CDR3 sequence is 14 residues long. V shed 4 bases and J 3 bases; nucleotides not matched to a gene: 4. CDR3 amino acids: CASSSQGADYGYTF. The CDR3 DNA reads TGTGCCAGCAGTTCCCAGGGGGCCGACTATGGCTACACCTTC.

V gene TRBV29-1 combines with J gene TRBJ2-7, with 8 bases that match TRBD2. Germline trimming cut 3 bases from V and 5 bases from J; bases unmatched to any gene: 12. CDR3 length equals 15 residues. Germline CDR1 reads SQVTM; CDR2 reads ANQGSEA. CDR3 sequence reads: CSVEAPSGSGDEQYF. The CDR3 coding sequence is TGCAGCGTTGAGGCCCCCAGCGGGAGTGGCGACGAGCAGTACTTC.